This T cell receptor (beta chain) was recorded in a study of PD-L1 blockade in urothelial cancer. Time point noted: pretreatment peripheral blood. The table came from immunoSEQ multiplex PCR; TCRdb's copy has only in-frame clones and leaves some out. The sample includes some 43,000 clones, approximately 80% seen only once; the top ten take under 20%. This receptor was taken from a man aged 55 to 70 with urothelial cancer. The source was PBMCs, collected around atezolizumab (anti-PD-L1) treatment.

This CDR3 is CASSLRDSGNTIYF. The DNA of the CDR3 is TGCGCCAGCAGCTTACGGGACTCTGGAAACACCATATATTTT. This chain links TRBV4-1 with TRBJ1-3; D not certain. Germline V gene lookup returns CDR1 MGHRA and CDR2 YSYEKL. V was clipped by 5 bases and J by 0 bases, with 8 bases between them. CDR3 length equals 14 residues.